The entry below gives a single T cell receptor beta chain sequence along with its context. The antigen is unknown. The sample originates from a study of T cell responses to AZD1222 COVID-19 vaccine. Overall study results and limits: Donors in the cohort were predominantly white British and more often female, and clonal diversity was possibly underestimated. The repertoires were collected only after the peak T cell response.

Second doses that came at about 4 or about 12 weeks were put together. Measured with immunoSEQ multiplex PCR; TCRdb has only the in-frame clones, and not every one. This sample has 150,000 or so clones, with 90% to 95% found just once. The specimen comprised peripheral blood, sampled 28 days after the second AZD1222 dose. The source of this sequence is an adult who received the AZD1222 COVID-19 vaccine.

The CDR3: CASSSGGQSNQPQHF. The CDR3 DNA follows: TGTGCCAGCAGCTCCGGAGGACAGTCCAATCAGCCCCAGCATTTT. The rearrangement joins TRBV5-4 to TRBJ1-5, with D possibly matching TRBD1 (6 bases). Germline V gene lookup returns CDR1 SGHNT and CDR2 YYREEE (reference sequence). With 3 bases removed from V and 3 bases from J, the gap between germline ends came to 13 bases. CDR3 length: 15 amino acids.